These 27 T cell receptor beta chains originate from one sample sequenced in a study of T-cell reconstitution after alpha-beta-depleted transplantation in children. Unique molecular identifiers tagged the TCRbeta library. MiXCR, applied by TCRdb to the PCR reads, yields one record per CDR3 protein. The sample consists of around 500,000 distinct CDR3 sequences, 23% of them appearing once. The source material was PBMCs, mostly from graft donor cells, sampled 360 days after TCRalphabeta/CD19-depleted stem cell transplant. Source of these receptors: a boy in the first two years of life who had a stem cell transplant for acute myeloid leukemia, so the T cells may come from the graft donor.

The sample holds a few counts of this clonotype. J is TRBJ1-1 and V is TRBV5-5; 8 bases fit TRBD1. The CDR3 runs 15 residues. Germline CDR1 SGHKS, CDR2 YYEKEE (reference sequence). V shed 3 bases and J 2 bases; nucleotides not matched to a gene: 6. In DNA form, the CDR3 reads TGTGCCAGCAGCTGGGGGGGACAGGCCAACACTGAAGCTTTCTTT. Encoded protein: CASSWGGQANTEAFF.

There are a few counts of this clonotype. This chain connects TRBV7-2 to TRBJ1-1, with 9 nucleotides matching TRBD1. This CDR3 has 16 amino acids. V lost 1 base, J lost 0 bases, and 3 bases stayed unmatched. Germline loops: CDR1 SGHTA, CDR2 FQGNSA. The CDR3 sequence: CASSLVGTGMNTEAFF. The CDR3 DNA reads TGTGCCAGCAGCTTAGTGGGGACAGGGATGAACACTGAAGCTTTCTTT. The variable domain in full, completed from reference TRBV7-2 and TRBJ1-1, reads GAGVSQSPSNKVTEKGKDVELRCDPISGHTALYWYRQSLGQGLEFLIYFQGNSAPDKSGLPSDRFSAERTGGSVSTLTIQRTQQEDSAVYLCASSLVGTGMNTEAFFGQGTRLTVV.

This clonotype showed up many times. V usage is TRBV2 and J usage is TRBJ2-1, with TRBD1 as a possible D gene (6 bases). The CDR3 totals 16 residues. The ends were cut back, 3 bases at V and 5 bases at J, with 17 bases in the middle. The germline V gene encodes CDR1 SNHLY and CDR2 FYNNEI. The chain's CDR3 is CASSDLVQGVDNEQFF. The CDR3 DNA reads TGTGCCAGCAGTGACCTAGTACAGGGAGTCGACAATGAGCAGTTCTTC.

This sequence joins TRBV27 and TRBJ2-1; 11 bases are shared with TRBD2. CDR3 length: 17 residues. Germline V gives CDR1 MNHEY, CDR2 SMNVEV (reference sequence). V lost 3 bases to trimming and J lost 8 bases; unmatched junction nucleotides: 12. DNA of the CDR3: TGTGCCAGCAGTTTCTCCTTACTAGCGGGGGATTTTGATGAGCAGTTCTTC. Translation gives CASSFSLLAGDFDEQFF.

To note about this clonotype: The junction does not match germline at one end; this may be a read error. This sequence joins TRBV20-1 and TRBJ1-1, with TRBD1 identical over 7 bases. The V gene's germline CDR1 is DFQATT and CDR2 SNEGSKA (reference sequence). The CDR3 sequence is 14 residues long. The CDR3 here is CCARDREGGTEAFF. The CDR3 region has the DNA TGCTGTGCTAGAGACAGGGAAGGGGGGACTGAAGCTTTCTTT.

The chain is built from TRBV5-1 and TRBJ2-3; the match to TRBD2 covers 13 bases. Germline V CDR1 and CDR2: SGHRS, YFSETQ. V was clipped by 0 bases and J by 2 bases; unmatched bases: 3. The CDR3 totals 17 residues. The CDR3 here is CASSLEGLAGVTDTQYF. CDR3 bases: TGCGCCAGCAGCTTGGAAGGACTAGCGGGGGTCACAGATACGCAGTATTTT.

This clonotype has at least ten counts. The DNA for the CDR3 is TGCAGCGCTGCGGACACAGGGGCGGAGACCCAGTACTTC. Translation gives CSAADTGAETQYF. This chain joins TRBV29-1 and TRBJ2-5; 7 bases align to TRBD1. After removal of 7 bases from V and 5 bases from J, the junction contained 10 bases not matched to a gene. This CDR3 is 13 amino acids long. The germline gives CDR1 SQVTM, CDR2 ANQGSEA.

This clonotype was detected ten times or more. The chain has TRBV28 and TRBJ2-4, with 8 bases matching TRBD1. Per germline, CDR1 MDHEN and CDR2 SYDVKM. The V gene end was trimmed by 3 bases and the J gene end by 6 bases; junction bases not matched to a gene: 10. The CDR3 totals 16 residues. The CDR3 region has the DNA TGTGCCAGCAGTTTCGAGTTCGGACAGGGTTCAAACATTCAGTACTTC. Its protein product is CASSFEFGQGSNIQYF.

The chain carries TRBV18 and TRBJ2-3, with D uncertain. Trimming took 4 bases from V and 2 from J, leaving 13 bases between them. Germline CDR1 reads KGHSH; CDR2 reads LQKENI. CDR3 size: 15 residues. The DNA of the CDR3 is TGTGCCAGCTCACTCACTCCCCGGCACACAGATACGCAGTATTTT. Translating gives CASSLTPRHTDTQYF.

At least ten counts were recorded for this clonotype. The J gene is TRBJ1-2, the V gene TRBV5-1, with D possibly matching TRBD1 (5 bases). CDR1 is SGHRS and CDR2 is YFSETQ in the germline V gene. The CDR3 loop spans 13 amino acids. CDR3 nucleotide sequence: TGCGCTACTACCCCGGGGGGTAACTATGGCTACACCTTC. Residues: CATTPGGNYGYTF.

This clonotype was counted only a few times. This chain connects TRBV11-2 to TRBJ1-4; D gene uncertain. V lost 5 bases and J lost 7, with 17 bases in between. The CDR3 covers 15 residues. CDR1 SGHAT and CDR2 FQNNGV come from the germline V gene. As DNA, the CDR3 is TGTGCCAGCAGCCCAGGACCGGCGCGGAGTGAAAAACTGTTTTTT. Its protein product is CASSPGPARSEKLFF. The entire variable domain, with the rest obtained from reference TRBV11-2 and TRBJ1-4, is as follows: EAGVAQSPRYKIIEKRQSVAFWCNPISGHATLYWYQQILGQGPKLLIQFQNNGVVDDSQLPKDRFSAERLKGVDSTLKIQPAKLEDSAVYLCASSPGPARSEKLFFGSGTQLSVL.

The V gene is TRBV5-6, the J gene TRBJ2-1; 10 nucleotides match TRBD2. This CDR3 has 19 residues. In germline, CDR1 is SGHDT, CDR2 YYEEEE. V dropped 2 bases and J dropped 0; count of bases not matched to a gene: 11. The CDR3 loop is CASSLSGGAFKSSYNEQFF. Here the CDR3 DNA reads TGTGCCAGCAGCTTAAGCGGGGGGGCATTTAAAAGCTCCTACAATGAGCAGTTCTTC.

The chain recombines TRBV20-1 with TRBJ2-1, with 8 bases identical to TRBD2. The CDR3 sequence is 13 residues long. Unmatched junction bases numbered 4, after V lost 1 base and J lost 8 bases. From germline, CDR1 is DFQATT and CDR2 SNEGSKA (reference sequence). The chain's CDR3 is CSARVRAGDEQFF. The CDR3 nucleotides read TGCAGTGCTAGAGTACGAGCGGGAGATGAGCAGTTCTTC.

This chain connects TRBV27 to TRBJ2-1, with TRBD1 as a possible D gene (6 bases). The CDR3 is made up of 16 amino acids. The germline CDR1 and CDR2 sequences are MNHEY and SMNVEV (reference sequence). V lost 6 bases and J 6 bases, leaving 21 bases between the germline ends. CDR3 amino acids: CASRTFDQGNFNEQFF. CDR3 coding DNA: TGTGCCAGCAGAACTTTTGACCAGGGGAATTTCAATGAGCAGTTCTTC.

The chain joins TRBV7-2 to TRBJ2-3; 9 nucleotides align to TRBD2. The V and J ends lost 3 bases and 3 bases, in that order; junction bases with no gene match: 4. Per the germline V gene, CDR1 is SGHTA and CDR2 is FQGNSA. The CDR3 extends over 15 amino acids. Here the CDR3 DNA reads TGTGCCAGCAGCTTGGTTAGCGGGGGTACAGATACGCAGTATTTT. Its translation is CASSLVSGGTDTQYF.

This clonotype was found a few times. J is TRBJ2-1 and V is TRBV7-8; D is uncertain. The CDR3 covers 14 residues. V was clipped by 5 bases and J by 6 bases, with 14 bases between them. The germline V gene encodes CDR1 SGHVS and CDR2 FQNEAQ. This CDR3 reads CASSLLPQLNEQFF. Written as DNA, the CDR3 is TGTGCCAGCAGCCTACTACCTCAGCTCAATGAGCAGTTCTTC.

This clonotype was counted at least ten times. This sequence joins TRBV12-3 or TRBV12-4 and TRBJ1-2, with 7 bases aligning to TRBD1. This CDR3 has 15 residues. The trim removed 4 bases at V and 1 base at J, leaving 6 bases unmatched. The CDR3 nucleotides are TGTGCCAGCAGTTCCCGACAGGGCCATAACTATGGCTACACCTTC. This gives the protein CASSSRQGHNYGYTF.

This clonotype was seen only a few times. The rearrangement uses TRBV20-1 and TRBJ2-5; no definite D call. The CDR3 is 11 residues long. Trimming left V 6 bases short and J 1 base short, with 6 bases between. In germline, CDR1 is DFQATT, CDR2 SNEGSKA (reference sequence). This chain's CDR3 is CSANGQETQYF. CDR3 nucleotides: TGCAGTGCGAACGGCCAAGAGACCCAGTACTTC.

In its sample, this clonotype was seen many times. The CDR3 here is CSASPLLGALYQETQYF. Written as DNA, the CDR3 is TGCAGTGCTAGTCCCTTATTAGGGGCCCTTTATCAAGAGACCCAGTACTTC. This sequence joins TRBV20-1 and TRBJ2-5, with D possibly TRBD1 on 5 matching bases. Germline V gene lookup returns CDR1 DFQATT and CDR2 SNEGSKA (reference sequence). The CDR3 sequence is 17 residues long. Trimming shortened V by 3 bases and J by 2 bases, and 22 bases separated the two germline ends.

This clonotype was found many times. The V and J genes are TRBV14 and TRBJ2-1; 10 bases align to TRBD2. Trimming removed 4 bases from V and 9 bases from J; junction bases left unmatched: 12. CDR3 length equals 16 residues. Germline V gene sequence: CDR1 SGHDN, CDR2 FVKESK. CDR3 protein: CASSRLAGRPHGEQFF. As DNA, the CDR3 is TGTGCCAGCAGCCGACTAGCGGGTAGGCCCCACGGTGAGCAGTTCTTC.

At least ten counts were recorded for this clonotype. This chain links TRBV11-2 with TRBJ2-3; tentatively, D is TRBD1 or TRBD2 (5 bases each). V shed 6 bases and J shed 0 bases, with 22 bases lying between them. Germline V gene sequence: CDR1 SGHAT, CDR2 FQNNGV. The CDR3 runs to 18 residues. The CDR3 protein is CASRDRDPRKVSTDTQYF. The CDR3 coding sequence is TGTGCCAGCAGGGACCGGGACCCGAGGAAGGTGAGCACAGATACGCAGTATTTT.

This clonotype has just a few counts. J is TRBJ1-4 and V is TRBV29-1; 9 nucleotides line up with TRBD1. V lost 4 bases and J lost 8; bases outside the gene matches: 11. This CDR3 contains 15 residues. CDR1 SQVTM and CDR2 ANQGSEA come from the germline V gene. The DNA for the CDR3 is TGCAGCGTTGGGCGATCCGGGACAGGGACCGAAAAACTGTTTTTT. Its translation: CSVGRSGTGTEKLFF.

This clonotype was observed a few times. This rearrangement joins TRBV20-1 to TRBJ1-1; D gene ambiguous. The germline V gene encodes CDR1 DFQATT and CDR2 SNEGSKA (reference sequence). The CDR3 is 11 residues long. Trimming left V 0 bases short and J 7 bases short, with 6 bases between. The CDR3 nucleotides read TGCAGTGCTAGAGAGGCCCTTGAAGCTTTCTTT. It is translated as CSAREALEAFF.

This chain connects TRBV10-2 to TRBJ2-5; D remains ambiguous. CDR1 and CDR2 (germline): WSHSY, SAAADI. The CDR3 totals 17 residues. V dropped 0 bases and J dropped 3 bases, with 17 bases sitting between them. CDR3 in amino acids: CASSESVLPVSEETQYF. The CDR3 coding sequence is TGCGCCAGCAGTGAGTCGGTGCTCCCAGTCAGCGAAGAGACCCAGTACTTC.

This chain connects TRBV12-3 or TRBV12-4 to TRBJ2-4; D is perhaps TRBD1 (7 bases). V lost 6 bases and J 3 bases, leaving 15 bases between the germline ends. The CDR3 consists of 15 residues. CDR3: CASRGRTGGKNIQYF. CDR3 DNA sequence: TGTGCCAGCAGGGGGAGGACAGGAGGCAAAAACATTCAGTACTTC.

The CDR3 here is CASSHDRSYTDTQYF. The CDR3 DNA follows: TGTGCCAGCAGCCATGACAGGTCTTACACAGATACGCAGTATTTT. V usage is TRBV5-5 and J usage is TRBJ2-3; D might be TRBD1 (6 bases). Trimming pared 4 bases from V and 2 bases from J, leaving 14 bases between. There are 15 residues in the CDR3. In germline, CDR1 is SGHKS, CDR2 YYEKEE (reference sequence).

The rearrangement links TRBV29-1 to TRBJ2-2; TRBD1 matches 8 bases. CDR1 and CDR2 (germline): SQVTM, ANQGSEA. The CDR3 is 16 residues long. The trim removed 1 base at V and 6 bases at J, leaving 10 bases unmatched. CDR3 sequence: CSVEVWGRGRPGELFF. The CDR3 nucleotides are TGCAGCGTTGAAGTCTGGGGCAGGGGGCGCCCCGGGGAGCTGTTTTTT.